This TCR beta chain was identified in a study of blood T cell repertoires in COVID-19. Study background: Both acute and convalescent COVID-19 samples were obtained from the United States, Italy and Spain. Nucleic acid was either cDNA or gDNA, and it came from T cells, B-cell-depleted T cells, or PBMCs.

Here immunoSEQ multiplex PCR was the method, and the copy in TCRdb shows in-frame clones only, minus some. The sample gives tens of thousands of clones, just under 90% of which show up once; around 8.3% is in the top ten. Per the germline V gene, CDR1 is SGHRS and CDR2 is YFSETQ. The CDR3 covers 15 residues. Trimming removed 1 base at V and 7 bases at J, with 14 bases between. The V gene is TRBV5-1, the J gene TRBJ2-2, with TRBD1 as a possible D gene (6 bases). This clonotype was obtained from a human donor with active COVID-19. The donor label of this sample is uncertain. Sequencing was carried out using peripheral blood. CDR3 protein: CASSLTLQGNGELFF. DNA for the CDR3: TGCGCCAGCAGCTTGACACTACAGGGAAACGGGGAGCTGTTTTTT.